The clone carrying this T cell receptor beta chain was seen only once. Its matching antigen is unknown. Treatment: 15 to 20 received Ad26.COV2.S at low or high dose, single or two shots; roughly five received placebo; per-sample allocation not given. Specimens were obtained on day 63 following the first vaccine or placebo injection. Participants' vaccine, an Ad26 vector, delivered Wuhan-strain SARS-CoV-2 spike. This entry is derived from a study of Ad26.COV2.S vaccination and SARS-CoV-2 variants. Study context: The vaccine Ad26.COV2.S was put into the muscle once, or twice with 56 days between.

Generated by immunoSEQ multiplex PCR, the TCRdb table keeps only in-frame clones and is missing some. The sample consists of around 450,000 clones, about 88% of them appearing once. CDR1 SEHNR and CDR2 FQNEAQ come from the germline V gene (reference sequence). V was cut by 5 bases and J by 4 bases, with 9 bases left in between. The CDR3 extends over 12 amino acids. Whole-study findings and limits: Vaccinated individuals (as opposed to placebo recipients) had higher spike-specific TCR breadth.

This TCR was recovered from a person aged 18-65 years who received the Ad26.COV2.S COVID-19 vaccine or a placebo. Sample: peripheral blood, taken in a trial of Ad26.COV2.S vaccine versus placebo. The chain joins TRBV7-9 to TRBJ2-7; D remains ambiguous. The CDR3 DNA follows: TGTGCCAGCAGCCCGGCCGGGTACGAGCAGTACTTC. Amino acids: CASSPAGYEQYF.